The TCR beta chain under discussion was sequenced for a study of blood T cell repertoires in COVID-19 (dated by TCRdb to the early 2020s). General notes on the study: Collaborator samples came from the United States, Italy and Spain and covered acute and convalescent phases of COVID-19. The material from the prospective study consisted of cDNA or gDNA derived from T cells, B-cell-depleted T cells, or PBMCs. Subjects who had been exposed to COVID-19, were actively infected with it, or had recovered from it provided the deeply sampled blood TCRbeta repertoires that made up the dataset. The repertoires were released in a freely available public database intended as a resource for research on the immune response to SARS-CoV-2. Samples came from the ongoing ImmuneRACE study (first 160 participants) plus 1,254 subjects from 6 global collaborators. A de-identified subject ID, COVID-19 status, age in years and sex were almost always included in the sample metadata. Where HLA class I and class II types were available, the types were taken from metadata supplied by the sample provider, not from assay-based typing.

Whole blood was collected in K2EDTA tubes by collaborating institutions according to the institutions' own protocols. For TCRbeta analysis, collaborator samples were shipped as frozen whole blood, as isolated PBMCs, or as DNA extracted from either sample type. The research as a whole found: The amount of clinical and demographic metadata varied by source and participant and was provided uncurated.

Worth noting for this clone: The antigen it recognizes is unknown. There are no base qualities to consult, and no much larger clone falls within one base.

The CDR1 and CDR2 encoded by the germline V gene are SGHAT and FQNNGV. Deletion took 1 base off V and 3 bases off J, with a span of 7 bases between the germline ends. The CDR3 runs 13 residues from the cysteine to the phenylalanine. This entry keeps only the CDR3 DNA: 39 bases, framed from base 1. TCRbeta CDR3 regions were amplified from genomic DNA by means of the immunoSEQ Assay, a bias-controlled multiplex PCR. In the source study's methods: Nucleated cell counts per sample were estimated from amplification of reference gene primers within the assay. To quantify the absolute abundance of each unique TCRbeta CDR3 rearrangement, sequence reads were collapsed and filtered. For each sample, productive Simpson clonality was calculated as the square root of Simpson's diversity index over productive rearrangements. TCRdb stores this immuneACCESS table with in-frame sequences only. Part of the clones is absent; in the studies checked, under half of the shortfall reflects unresolved V genes, and no reason is known for the rest. V and J calls and clone size come straight from that table; D and trimming were deduced from the DNA. Here the sample has under 150,000 clones; 70% to 90% occur a single time. Approximately 2.5% of the sample rests with the top ten.

Recombination joined TRBV11-2 with TRBJ2-7, with no D gene named confidently. This TCR was recovered from a man aged 25-40 years with acute or convalescent COVID-19. Source material: peripheral blood. The CDR3: CASSLAPVYEQYF. The DNA sequence is as follows: TGTGCCAGCAGCTTAGCCCCGGTCTACGAGCAGTACTTC.